This T cell receptor beta chain emerged from a study of T cells after yellow fever vaccination. Study overall: Where fractions had low cell numbers, libraries were prepared from them with the SMART-Seq v4 Ultra Low Input RNA kit. Overall study results and limits: Primary-vaccination clones mostly resurfaced post-booster (about 95% CD4, more than 80% CD8).

With V trimmed by 2 bases and J by 5 bases, 10 bases remained unmatched. Germline CDR1 LGHNA, CDR2 YSLEER. This CDR3 is built from 16 residues. Template-switching 5'RACE yielded the TCR cDNA; a universal primer site and UMIs were added in the process. MiXCR, applied by TCRdb to the 5' RACE reads, yields one record per CDR3 protein. The table lists fewer than 450,000 distinct CDR3 sequences, 3% to 4.5% of them singletons. This clonotype was picked up a small number of times. As yet, its antigen is unknown. This receptor was identified in a man between 18 and 35 years old who received the YFV17D yellow fever vaccine. The chain combines TRBV4-3 with TRBJ2-5, with 8 positions matching TRBD2. The starting material was PBMCs, obtained 5 days after the yellow fever booster vaccination. The CDR3 DNA follows: TGCGCCAGCAGCCAATTCCTTGCGGGGGGTCGTGAGACCCAGTACTTC. Amino acids: CASSQFLAGGRETQYF.